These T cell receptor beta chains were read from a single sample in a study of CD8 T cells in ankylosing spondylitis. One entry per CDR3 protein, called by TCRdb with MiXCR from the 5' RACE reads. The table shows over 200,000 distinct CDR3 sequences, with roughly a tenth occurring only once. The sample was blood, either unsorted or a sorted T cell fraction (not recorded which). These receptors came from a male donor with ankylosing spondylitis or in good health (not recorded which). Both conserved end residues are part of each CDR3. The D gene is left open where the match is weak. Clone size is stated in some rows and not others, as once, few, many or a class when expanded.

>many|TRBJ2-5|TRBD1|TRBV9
TGCGCCAGCAGCGTGCAGGGGGAGGAGACCCAGTACTTC
CASSVQGEETQYF
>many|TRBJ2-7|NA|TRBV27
TGTGCCAGCAGTTTTTCCGGTGGCTACCACCTCTACGAGCAGTACTTC
CASSFSGGYHLYEQYF
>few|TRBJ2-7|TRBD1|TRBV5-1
TGCGCCAGCAGCCCCTATTCTGGGACAGGGTCCCGCGAGCAGTACTTC
CASSPYSGTGSREQYF
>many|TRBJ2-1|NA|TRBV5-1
TGCGCCAGCAGGCAGCGGACGGACAATGAGCAGTTCTTC
CASRQRTDNEQFF
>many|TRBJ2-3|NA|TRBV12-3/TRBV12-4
TGTGCCAGCAGTCGGCTTAGCACAGATACGCAGTATTTT
CASSRLSTDTQYF
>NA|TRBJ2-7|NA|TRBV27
TGTGCCAGCAGTGGGGGAGCGGGCCTGGAGCAGTACTTC
CASSGGAGLEQYF
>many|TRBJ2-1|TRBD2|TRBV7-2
TGTGCCAGCAGCTTAGGGGCGGGGGTCTCCTACAATGAGCAGTTCTTC
CASSLGAGVSYNEQFF
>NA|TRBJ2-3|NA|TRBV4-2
TGTGCCAGCAGCCAAAGGGACTCGCGGGGCACAGATACGCAGTATTTT
CASSQRDSRGTDTQYF
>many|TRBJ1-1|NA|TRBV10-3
TGTGCCATCACCCAGGACGGGAACACTGAAGCTTTCTTT
CAITQDGNTEAFF
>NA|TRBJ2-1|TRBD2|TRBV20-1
TGCAGTGCCAGAGGACTAGCGGAATACAATGAGCAGTTCTTC
CSARGLAEYNEQFF
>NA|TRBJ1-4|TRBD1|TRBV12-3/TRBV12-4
TGTGCCAGCAGTTCCTCGACAGGGGGGGGCCCTCGAAATGAAAAACTGTTTTTT
CASSSSTGGGPRNEKLFF
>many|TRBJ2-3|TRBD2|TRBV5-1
TGCGCCAGCAGCTTGGATCTAGCGGGGGGCCGGGATACGCAGTATTTT
CASSLDLAGGRDTQYF
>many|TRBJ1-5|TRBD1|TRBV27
TGTGCCAGCAGTCTCTATTCTTCAGGGACAGTTCAGCCCCAGCATTTT
CASSLYSSGTVQPQHF
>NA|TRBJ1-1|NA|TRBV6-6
TGTGCCAGCAGTACCGAGGAGAACACTGAAGCTTTCTTT
CASSTEENTEAFF
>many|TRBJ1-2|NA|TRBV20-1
TGCAGTGCCCAAGTACAGCTTAACTATGGCTACACCTTC
CSAQVQLNYGYTF
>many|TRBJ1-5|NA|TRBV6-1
TGTGCCAGCGGACCCGGACAGACCAGCAATCAGCCCCAGCATTTT
CASGPGQTSNQPQHF
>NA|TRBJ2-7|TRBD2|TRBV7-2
TGTGCCAGCAGCTTAGTTGGGCGGGGGGGCGGCGAGCAGTACTTC
CASSLVGRGGGEQYF
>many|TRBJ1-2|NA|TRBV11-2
TGTGCCAGCAGTCTTAATGAGGGGAAACGTTCCTATGGCTACACCTTC
CASSLNEGKRSYGYTF
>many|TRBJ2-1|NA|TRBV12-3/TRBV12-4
TGTGCCAGCAGTTTTTCAGGAGAGGGTGAGCAGTTCTTC
CASSFSGEGEQFF
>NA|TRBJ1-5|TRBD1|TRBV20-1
TGCAGTGCCCAAGACAGGGTCTCGTATCAGCCCCAGCATTTT
CSAQDRVSYQPQHF
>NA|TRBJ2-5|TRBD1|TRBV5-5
TGTGCCAGCAGGACAGGGGGCAACCAAGAGACCCAGTACTTC
CASRTGGNQETQYF
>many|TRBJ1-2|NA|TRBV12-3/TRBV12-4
TGTGCCAGCAGGCGTGCCGGGGGGGGGGTTAGCTACACCTTC
CASRRAGGGVSYTF
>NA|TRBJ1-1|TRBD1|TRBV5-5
TGTGCCAGCAGCCGCTCGGGACAGGGCCTGAACACTGAAGCTTTCTTT
CASSRSGQGLNTEAFF
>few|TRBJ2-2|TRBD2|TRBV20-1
TGCAGTGCTAGAGGCCTACTAGCGGGGACCGGGGAGCTGTTTTTT
CSARGLLAGTGELFF
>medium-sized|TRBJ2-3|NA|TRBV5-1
TGCGCCAGCAGCTTGGAATCAGATACGCAGTATTTT
CASSLESDTQYF
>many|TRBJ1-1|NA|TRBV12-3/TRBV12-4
TGTGCCAGCAGGGAGGGGATGAACACTGAAGCTTTCTTT
CASREGMNTEAFF
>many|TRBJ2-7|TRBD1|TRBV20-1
TGCAGTGCTGGGGACAGGGGGCGAGACTTCGAGCAGTACTTC
CSAGDRGRDFEQYF
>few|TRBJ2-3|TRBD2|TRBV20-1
TGCAGTGCTCCTGGCGGGGGAGAGGGCACAGATACGCAGTATTTT
CSAPGGGEGTDTQYF
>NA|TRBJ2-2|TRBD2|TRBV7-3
TGTGCCAGCAGCTTAAGCCCGGGACTAGCGGAAGCCGGGGAGCTGTTTTTT
CASSLSPGLAEAGELFF
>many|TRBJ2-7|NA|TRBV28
TGTGCCAGCAGCCCGGGATACCGAGAGCAGTACTTC
CASSPGYREQYF
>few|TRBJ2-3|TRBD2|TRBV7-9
TGTGCCAGCAGCTTCCTGAGCGGGGGGGCCGAAGATACGCAGTATTTT
CASSFLSGGAEDTQYF
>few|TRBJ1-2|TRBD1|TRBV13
TGTGCCAGCAGCCTCGGGACAGGTTACTATGGCTACACCTTC
CASSLGTGYYGYTF
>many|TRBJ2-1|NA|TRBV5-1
TGCGCCAGCAGCTTTCCGGAAAGCCGGGCCCCGTGGGACAATGAGCAGTTCTTC
CASSFPESRAPWDNEQFF
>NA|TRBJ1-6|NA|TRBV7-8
TGTGCCAGCAGCTGGACAGCAGGTTCACCCCTCCACTTT
CASSWTAGSPLHF
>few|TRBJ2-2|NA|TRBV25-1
TGTGCCAGCAGTGAAGGGCCGGGCCCCGGGGAGCTGTTTTTT
CASSEGPGPGELFF
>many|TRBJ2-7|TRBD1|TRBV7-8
TGTGCCAGCAGCTTTCAGGGGGCTTACGAGCAGTACTTC
CASSFQGAYEQYF
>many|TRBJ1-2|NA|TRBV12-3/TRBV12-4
TGTGCCAGCAGTTCCCGTGATGTTTATGCGGCTGACTATGGCTACACCTTC
CASSSRDVYAADYGYTF